The next 27 T cell receptor beta chains were all read from a single sample in a study of cytomegalovirus exposure and HLA in healthy donors. PCR was performed using 60 Vbeta and 13 Jbeta primers. Data came from immunoSEQ multiplex PCR; TCRdb stores just in-frame clones and leaves some out. The sample has tens of thousands of clones; approximately 72% are singletons. The specimen was PBMCs. The source is a woman in her thirties or forties in good health and CMV-seronegative.

The chain has TRBV19 and TRBJ1-4; no clear D. Looked up from germline, CDR1 is LNHDA and CDR2 is SQIVND (reference sequence). This CDR3 has 15 amino acids. V lost 3 bases and J 5 bases, leaving 13 bases between the germline ends. The CDR3 DNA is TGTGCCAGTAGTATTCCCAGAGCGGGAAATGAAAAACTGTTTTTT. Its protein product is CASSIPRAGNEKLFF.

The chain combines TRBV27 with TRBJ1-2; 8 nucleotides line up with TRBD1. The V gene end was trimmed by 6 bases and the J gene end by 9 bases; junction bases not matched to a gene: 18. Germline V lookup: CDR1 MNHEY, CDR2 SMNVEV (reference sequence). This CDR3 region has 16 residues. The CDR3 here is CASSTTQTGAYIRYTF. CDR3 nucleotides: TGTGCCAGCAGCACCACCCAGACAGGGGCCTATATCCGCTACACCTTC.

This chain joins TRBV29-1 and TRBJ2-1; tentative D call: TRBD2 (7 bases). The V end lost 4 bases, the J end lost 1 base, and 11 bases lay between the germline ends. Per germline, CDR1 SQVTM and CDR2 ANQGSEA. CDR3 length: 14 amino acids. CDR3: CSVGGGGSYNEQFF. CDR3 nucleotide sequence: TGCAGCGTTGGAGGGGGGGGGTCCTACAATGAGCAGTTCTTC.

The rearrangement joins TRBV5-1 to TRBJ1-3, with TRBD1 matching over 9 bases. This CDR3 region has 15 residues. Trimming removed 0 bases from V and 8 bases from J; junction bases left unmatched: 6. Per germline, CDR1 SGHRS and CDR2 YFSETQ. CDR3 coding DNA: TGCGCCAGCAGCTTGGTGGGACAGGGTACGGACACCATATATTTT. Residues: CASSLVGQGTDTIYF.

This clone is a singleton in its sample. The CDR3 nucleotides are TGTGCCAGCAGAGACCCGGGACAGGGGGCTTCCGAGCAGTACTTC. Amino acids: CASRDPGQGASEQYF. This chain uses TRBV6-1 with TRBJ2-7; 12 bases align to TRBD1. The germline gives CDR1 MNHNS, CDR2 SASEGT. The CDR3 covers 15 residues. The ends lost 6 bases at V and 6 bases at J; junction bases unmatched: 9.

Many counts were recorded for this clone. This rearrangement joins TRBV5-1 to TRBJ2-1, with 7 bases aligning to TRBD2. V was clipped by 7 bases and J by 8 bases; unmatched bases: 15. Per the germline V gene, CDR1 is SGHRS and CDR2 is YFSETQ. The CDR3 has 15 amino acids. CDR3 nucleotide sequence: TGCGCCAGCGGTGCTGGCGGGAGCGGTAGGGATGAGCAGTTCTTC. Amino acid sequence: CASGAGGSGRDEQFF. The full variable domain, in which reference TRBV5-1 and TRBJ2-1 provide the parts outside the CDR3, is KAGVTQTPRYLIKTRGQQVTLSCSPISGHRSVSWYQQTPGQGLQFLFEYFSETQRNKGNFPGRFSGRQFSNSRSEMNVSTLELGDSALYLCASGAGGSGRDEQFFGPGTRLTVL.

The chain joins TRBV28 to TRBJ1-1; 8 nucleotides agree with TRBD1. Per germline, CDR1 MDHEN and CDR2 SYDVKM. The length of the CDR3 is 15 residues. V lost 6 bases to trimming and J lost 0 bases; unmatched junction nucleotides: 6. CDR3 DNA: TGTGCCAGCAGCATAGGACAGGGAATGAACACTGAAGCTTTCTTT. Protein product: CASSIGQGMNTEAFF.

The chain combines TRBV11-1 with TRBJ2-3, with D perhaps matching TRBD2 (5 bases). This CDR3 is built from 14 residues. V lost 2 bases and J lost 4, with 10 bases in between. The germline gives CDR1 SGHAT, CDR2 FQDESV (reference sequence). CDR3 in amino acids: CASSLLGRSDTQYF. The CDR3 DNA reads as TGTGCCAGCAGCTTATTGGGGAGATCAGATACGCAGTATTTT.

V usage is TRBV6-1 and J usage is TRBJ2-1; 10 nucleotides match TRBD2. The CDR3 runs 15 residues. The ends lost 4 bases at V and 6 bases at J; junction bases unmatched: 6. Germline-derived CDR1 and CDR2 are MNHNS and SASEGT. In nucleotides, the CDR3 is TGTGCCAGCAGTGTATCTAGCGGGAGCCTCAATGAGCAGTTCTTC. This gives the protein CASSVSSGSLNEQFF.

V gene TRBV21-1 combines with J gene TRBJ1-4; whether TRBD1, the table's D call, matches the DNA was not checked. TRBV21-1 is a pseudogene. This CDR3 region has 13 residues. CDR3 amino acids: CASSKRQGTEVDF. The CDR3 DNA is TGTGCCAGCAGCAAACGGCAGGGTACGGAAGTCGACTTT.

The CDR3, as DNA: TGTGCCGGCGGGACTAGCGGGAGTAACGCCGAGCAGTACTTC. Protein product: CAGGTSGSNAEQYF. This rearrangement joins TRBV7-2 to TRBJ2-7, with 14 bases matching TRBD2. CDR3 length equals 14 residues. Germline V gives CDR1 SGHTA, CDR2 FQGNSA. The ends lost 11 bases at V and 6 bases at J; junction bases unmatched: 9.

This clone came up a few times. The genes are TRBV2 and TRBJ1-4; weak D call: TRBD1 (5 bases). V was clipped by 5 bases and J by 7 bases, with 11 bases between them. CDR3 length: 13 amino acids. CDR1 is SNHLY and CDR2 is FYNNEI in the germline V gene. In DNA, the CDR3 is TGTGCCAGCAGTCGGCTGGGACTTGAAAAACTGTTTTTT. This codes for CASSRLGLEKLFF.

This clone appeared once. V gene TRBV7-2 combines with J gene TRBJ2-2; TRBD1 matches 7 bases. Germline V gene data show CDR1 as SGHTA and CDR2 as FQGNSA. This CDR3 has 16 residues. After removal of 9 bases from V and 1 base from J, the junction contained 11 bases not matched to a gene. The CDR3 protein is CARPSGTARNTGELFF. The CDR3 bases are TGTGCCAGACCTTCCGGGACAGCTCGGAACACCGGGGAGCTGTTTTTT.

The sample holds a few counts of this clone. V is TRBV4-1 and J is TRBJ1-1; possible D gene TRBD1, 5 bases. The CDR3 has 15 residues. Germline lookup yields CDR1 MGHRA and CDR2 YSYEKL. The V end was cut by 5 bases, the J end by 5 bases, with 18 bases between. The CDR3 region is CASSGWEFGGTEAFF. In DNA form, the CDR3 reads TGCGCCAGCAGCGGATGGGAATTTGGGGGGACTGAAGCTTTCTTT.

Only a few counts were recorded for this clone. The chain couples TRBV15 to TRBJ1-1; D is unresolved. This CDR3 has 12 amino acids. Germline V CDR1 and CDR2: LNHNV, YYDKDF (reference sequence). The V gene lost 4 bases and the J gene lost 7 bases, with 10 bases spanning the gap. CDR3 sequence: CATSIDGNEAFF. The CDR3 DNA reads as TGTGCCACCAGCATTGACGGGAATGAAGCTTTCTTT.

This clone came up once. The gene calls are TRBV4-3 and TRBJ2-1; TRBD1 matches 8 bases. The CDR3 is 16 amino acids. CDR1 and CDR2 (germline): LGHNA, YSLEER. The V gene end was trimmed by 3 bases and the J gene end by 5 bases; junction bases not matched to a gene: 9. CDR3 region: CASSQTRQGTDNEQFF. The CDR3 bases are TGCGCCAGCAGCCAGACGAGACAGGGGACTGACAATGAGCAGTTCTTC.

The chain is built from TRBV6-7 and TRBJ1-2, with 9 bases matching TRBD1. TRBV6-7 is classed as an ORF, of uncertain function. The trim removed 6 bases at V and 6 bases at J, leaving 11 bases unmatched. CDR3 size: 15 residues. The CDR3: CASRRPTGGGDGYTF. DNA of the CDR3: TGTGCCAGCAGGCGACCCACAGGGGGCGGGGATGGCTACACCTTC.

V usage is TRBV5-1 and J usage is TRBJ2-1, with a tentative D call TRBD1 (5 bases). Trimming removed 2 bases from V and 6 bases from J, with 12 bases in between. This CDR3 has 14 amino acids. The germline CDR1 and CDR2 sequences are SGHRS and YFSETQ. The CDR3 loop reads CASSFQGGPNEQFF. In DNA form, the CDR3 reads TGCGCCAGCAGCTTCCAGGGCGGTCCCAATGAGCAGTTCTTC. The variable domain in full, completed from reference TRBV5-1 and TRBJ2-1, reads KAGVTQTPRYLIKTRGQQVTLSCSPISGHRSVSWYQQTPGQGLQFLFEYFSETQRNKGNFPGRFSGRQFSNSRSEMNVSTLELGDSALYLCASSFQGGPNEQFFGPGTRLTVL.

The V call is TRBV5-5, the J call TRBJ2-2; D may be TRBD2 (5 bases). Germline V lookup: CDR1 SGHKS, CDR2 YYEKEE (reference sequence). V gave up 4 bases and J gave up 5 bases, with 15 bases separating them. The CDR3 sequence is 15 residues long. The CDR3 region has the DNA TGTGCCAGCAGCCCTACCGGGATTTCTACCGGGGAGCTGTTTTTT. It translates to CASSPTGISTGELFF.

This clone was detected once. V usage is TRBV5-4 and J usage is TRBJ1-4, with 8 nucleotides matching TRBD1. The CDR3 covers 16 residues. Germline CDR1 SGHNT, CDR2 YYREEE (reference sequence). The J segment lost 4 bases and the V segment lost 0 bases, leaving 5 bases of the junction unmatched. Written as DNA, the CDR3 is TGTGCCAGCAGCTTGGGGACAGGGATCTATAATGAAAAACTGTTTTTT. It translates to CASSLGTGIYNEKLFF. Looking up the rest from reference TRBV5-4 and TRBJ1-4 gives the full variable domain: ETGVTQSPTHLIKTRGQQVTLRCSSQSGHNTVSWYQQALGQGPQFIFQYYREEENGRGNFPPRFSGLQFPNYSSELNVNALELDDSALYLCASSLGTGIYNEKLFFGSGTQLSVL.

J is TRBJ2-5 and V is TRBV6-1; 8 bases map to TRBD1. This CDR3 contains 15 residues. V lost 4 bases and J lost 4; bases outside the gene matches: 8. Per germline, CDR1 MNHNS and CDR2 SASEGT. The CDR3 loop reads CASSAWDRSRETQYF. As DNA, the CDR3 is TGTGCCAGCAGTGCCTGGGACAGGAGCCGAGAGACCCAGTACTTC.

The chain carries TRBV30 and TRBJ1-1; a possible D gene is TRBD1 (5 bases). Looked up from germline, CDR1 is GTSNPN and CDR2 is SVGIG (reference sequence). Between the trimmed V and J ends, which lost 3 bases and 6 bases, there was a span of 17 bases. The CDR3 covers 14 residues. The CDR3 sequence is CAWSRPGRGSEAFF. Written as DNA, the CDR3 is TGTGCCTGGAGCCGGCCAGGTAGGGGCTCTGAAGCTTTCTTT.

V usage is TRBV28 and J usage is TRBJ2-1, with 12 bases identical to TRBD2. The germline CDR1 and CDR2 sequences are MDHEN and SYDVKM. The CDR3 is 18 residues long. Unmatched junction bases numbered 12, after V lost 6 bases and J lost 3 bases. The CDR3 region is CASSLGLAGGPIYNEQFF. CDR3 in DNA: TGTGCCAGCAGCCTGGGACTAGCGGGTGGTCCTATCTACAATGAGCAGTTCTTC.

The chain uses TRBV28 and TRBJ1-4; D ambiguous. Germline CDR1 is MDHEN and CDR2 is SYDVKM. CDR3 size: 13 residues. V lost 5 bases and J 8 bases, leaving 12 bases between the germline ends. This CDR3 reads CASSPSAREKLFF. The CDR3 DNA reads as TGTGCCAGCAGTCCCTCGGCTAGAGAAAAACTGTTTTTT.

The chain uses TRBV10-3 and TRBJ2-1; no clear D gene. Looked up from germline, CDR1 is ENHRY and CDR2 is SYGVKD. The CDR3 runs to 12 residues. The V end was cut by 0 bases, the J end by 7 bases, with 4 bases between. The CDR3 reads CAISESENEQFF. CDR3 DNA sequence: TGTGCCATCAGTGAGTCGGAGAATGAGCAGTTCTTC.

The genes are TRBV29-1 and TRBJ2-1, with no clear D. Trimming took 5 bases from V and 5 from J, leaving 16 bases between them. This CDR3 spans 14 amino acids. Germline V gene sequence: CDR1 SQVTM, CDR2 ANQGSEA. CDR3 sequence reads: CSVSHSGLDNEQFF. Written as DNA, the CDR3 is TGCAGCGTTTCTCACTCAGGCCTGGACAATGAGCAGTTCTTC.

This clone was seen a handful of times. This chain joins TRBV7-2 and TRBJ2-5; D is possibly TRBD2 (6 bases). V was shortened by 5 bases and J by 11 bases, with 18 bases between the two germline ends. The V gene's germline CDR1 is SGHTA and CDR2 FQGNSA. This CDR3 comprises 13 residues. The CDR3 spells CASSRDFAGEQYF. The CDR3 DNA sequence: TGTGCCAGCAGCCGGGACTTCGCCGGAGAGCAGTACTTC.